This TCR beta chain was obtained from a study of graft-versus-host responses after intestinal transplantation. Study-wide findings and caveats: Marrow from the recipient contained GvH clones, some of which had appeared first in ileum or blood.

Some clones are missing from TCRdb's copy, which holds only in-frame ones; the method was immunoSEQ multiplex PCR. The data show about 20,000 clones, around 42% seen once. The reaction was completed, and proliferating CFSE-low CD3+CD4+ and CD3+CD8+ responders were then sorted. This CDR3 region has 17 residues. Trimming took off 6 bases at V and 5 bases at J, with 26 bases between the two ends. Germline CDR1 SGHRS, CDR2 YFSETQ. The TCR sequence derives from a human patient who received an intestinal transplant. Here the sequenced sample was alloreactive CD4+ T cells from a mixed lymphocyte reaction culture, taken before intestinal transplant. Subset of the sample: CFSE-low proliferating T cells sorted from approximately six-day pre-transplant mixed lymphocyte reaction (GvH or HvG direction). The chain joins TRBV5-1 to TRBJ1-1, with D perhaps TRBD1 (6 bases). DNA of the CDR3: TGCGCCAGCACCCCGGGCGGGTTCAGGGGTCAGGGGACTGAAGCTTTCTTT. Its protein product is CASTPGGFRGQGTEAFF. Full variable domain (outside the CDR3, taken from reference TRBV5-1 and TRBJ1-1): KAGVTQTPRYLIKTRGQQVTLSCSPISGHRSVSWYQQTPGQGLQFLFEYFSETQRNKGNFPGRFSGRQFSNSRSEMNVSTLELGDSALYLCASTPGGFRGQGTEAFFGQGTRLTVV.